The rows below give T cell receptor beta chains drawn from one sample of a study of cytomegalovirus exposure and HLA in healthy donors. Assay: immunoSEQ multiplex PCR; the TCRdb copy retains only in-frame clones and omits some. The table records roughly 200,000 clones, about four fifths of them present only once. The sequenced sample was PBMCs. The receptors were sampled from a girl under 18 in good health and CMV-seropositive. Each CDR3 is given with its conserved first and last residue. A D gene is named only where the DNA matches it firmly. Only some rows state a clone size, as once, few, many or a class for expanded clones.

J gene: TRBJ2-2
V gene: TRBV2
D gene: TRBD1
clone size: -
CDR3 protein: CASSVGTGRIGELFF
CDR3 DNA: TGTGCCAGCTCAGTTGGGACAGGGAGGATCGGGGAGCTGTTTTTT

J gene: TRBJ2-3
V gene: TRBV5-6
D gene: -
clone size: few
CDR3 protein: CASSLARLRDTQYF
CDR3 DNA: TGTGCCAGCAGCTTGGCCCGGTTGAGGGATACGCAGTATTTT

J gene: TRBJ1-6
V gene: TRBV6-5
D gene: TRBD1
clone size: -
CDR3 protein: CASSYVRGYNSPLHF
CDR3 DNA: TGTGCCAGCAGTTACGTCAGGGGGTACAATTCACCCCTCCACTTT

J gene: TRBJ1-1
V gene: TRBV7-8
D gene: -
clone size: few
CDR3 protein: CASSLDVAGVGTEAFF
CDR3 DNA: TGTGCCAGCAGCTTAGATGTCGCCGGGGTGGGGACTGAAGCTTTCTTT

J gene: TRBJ1-6
V gene: TRBV6-1
D gene: -
clone size: -
CDR3 protein: CASSAVEGRYSPLHF
CDR3 DNA: TGTGCCAGCAGTGCCGTCGAGGGCCGTTATTCACCCCTCCACTTT

J gene: TRBJ2-3
V gene: TRBV4-1
D gene: -
clone size: -
CDR3 protein: CASSQRTGLTDTQYF
CDR3 DNA: TGCGCCAGCAGCCAACGCACAGGGCTCACAGATACGCAGTATTTT

J gene: TRBJ2-5
V gene: TRBV7-7
D gene: TRBD2
clone size: -
CDR3 protein: CASSVTSGVQGTQYF
CDR3 DNA: TGTGCCAGCAGCGTCACTAGCGGGGTTCAAGGGACCCAGTACTTC

J gene: TRBJ1-6
V gene: TRBV7-9
D gene: TRBD1
clone size: -
CDR3 protein: CASSLGQGGSPLHF
CDR3 DNA: TGTGCCAGCAGCTTGGGACAGGGTGGATCACCCCTCCACTTT

J gene: TRBJ2-3
V gene: TRBV6-4
D gene: TRBD1
clone size: -
CDR3 protein: CASSKGQGAADTQYF
CDR3 DNA: TGTGCCAGCAGTAAGGGACAGGGGGCCGCAGATACGCAGTATTTT

J gene: TRBJ2-1
V gene: TRBV6-4
D gene: TRBD2
clone size: -
CDR3 protein: CASSDQAGVSYNEQFF
CDR3 DNA: TGTGCCAGCAGTGATCAGGCGGGGGTGTCCTACAATGAGCAGTTCTTC

J gene: TRBJ1-1
V gene: TRBV6-4
D gene: -
clone size: -
CDR3 protein: CASSGGDSDTEAFF
CDR3 DNA: TGTGCCAGCAGTGGGGGGGACTCGGACACTGAAGCTTTCTTT

J gene: TRBJ1-5
V gene: TRBV6-5
D gene: TRBD1
clone size: -
CDR3 protein: CASRRGTGGGQPQHF
CDR3 DNA: TGTGCCAGCAGACGGGGGACAGGGGGTGGCCAGCCCCAGCATTTT

J gene: TRBJ1-2
V gene: TRBV25-1
D gene: -
clone size: once
CDR3 protein: CASSDPGNANYGYTF
CDR3 DNA: TGTGCCAGCAGTGACCCGGGAAATGCTAACTATGGCTACACCTTC

J gene: TRBJ2-7
V gene: TRBV29-1
D gene: -
clone size: -
CDR3 protein: CSVSQGPEQYF
CDR3 DNA: TGCAGCGTTTCACAGGGACCCGAGCAGTACTTC

J gene: TRBJ1-6
V gene: TRBV11-2
D gene: TRBD1
clone size: -
CDR3 protein: CASGGAGGVSYNSPLHF
CDR3 DNA: TGTGCCAGCGGTGGCGCAGGGGGAGTCTCCTATAATTCACCCCTCCACTTT